Only a few counts were recorded for the clone carrying this T cell receptor beta chain. Its antigen is currently unknown. This sample is part of a study of identical twins. Unique molecular identifiers were present on cDNA, and template switching added a universal primer site. A single record per CDR3 protein comes from TCRdb applying MiXCR to the 5' RACE reads. Here the sample spans about 300,000 distinct CDR3 sequences, more than 9% being singletons. Every donor was a healthy Caucasian. The germline gives CDR1 SGDLS, CDR2 YYNGEE. V was shortened by 4 bases and J by 7 bases, with 14 bases between the two germline ends. This CDR3 spans 14 amino acids. Study results and caveats: Memory repertoires lacked the insertion deficit that abundant cord blood beta clonotypes showed. Zero-insertion analyses might be partly confounded by invariant T cells like MAIT and iNKT.

These same data were also listed under a study on yellow fever vaccine responses in identical twins.

The TCR was taken from a woman aged 18 to 35 in good health. Sequenced input: CD8+ T cells sorted from blood. This sequence joins TRBV9 and TRBJ2-2; D might be TRBD1 or TRBD2, each matching 5 bases. CDR3 sequence reads: CASSPVRGIGELFF. The CDR3 coding sequence is TGTGCCAGCAGCCCCGTACGGGGCATCGGGGAGCTGTTTTTT.